The clone carrying this T cell receptor (beta chain) was counted at least ten times. Its antigen is as yet unknown. The sample originates from a study of Graves' ophthalmopathy and Graves' hyperthyroidism. Study overall: Peripheral blood was gathered at first diagnosis, ahead of any treatment whatsoever.

TCR beta CDR3 regions were amplified from RNA transcripts. First-round RT-PCR used HTBI primers; second-round multiplex PCR followed. TCRdb reanalysed the multiplex PCR reads using MiXCR and keeps one entry per CDR3 protein. Of a few hundred thousand distinct CDR3 sequences listed, roughly 15% are singletons. This CDR3 spans 15 amino acids. Looked up from germline, CDR1 is MDHEN and CDR2 is SYDVKM. V was clipped by 3 bases and J by 5 bases; unmatched bases: 3. Broader study findings: Thyroid clonotypes that were expanded above 0.001 frequency mostly also appeared in blood.

Recruitment covered hyperthyroidism patients aged 18 to 65 whose new diagnosis was of under 2 months' duration. Diagnosis relied on clinical symptoms, serum thyroxine, TRAb, thyroid ultrasound and orbital computed tomography. This receptor was taken from an adult woman with stable Graves' hyperthyroidism. Sequencing input: peripheral blood. This rearrangement joins TRBV28 to TRBJ1-5; TRBD1 matches 11 bases. This CDR3 is CASSFGTGGHQPQHF. The CDR3 DNA reads as TGTGCCAGCAGTTTTGGGACAGGGGGGCATCAGCCCCAGCATTTT.